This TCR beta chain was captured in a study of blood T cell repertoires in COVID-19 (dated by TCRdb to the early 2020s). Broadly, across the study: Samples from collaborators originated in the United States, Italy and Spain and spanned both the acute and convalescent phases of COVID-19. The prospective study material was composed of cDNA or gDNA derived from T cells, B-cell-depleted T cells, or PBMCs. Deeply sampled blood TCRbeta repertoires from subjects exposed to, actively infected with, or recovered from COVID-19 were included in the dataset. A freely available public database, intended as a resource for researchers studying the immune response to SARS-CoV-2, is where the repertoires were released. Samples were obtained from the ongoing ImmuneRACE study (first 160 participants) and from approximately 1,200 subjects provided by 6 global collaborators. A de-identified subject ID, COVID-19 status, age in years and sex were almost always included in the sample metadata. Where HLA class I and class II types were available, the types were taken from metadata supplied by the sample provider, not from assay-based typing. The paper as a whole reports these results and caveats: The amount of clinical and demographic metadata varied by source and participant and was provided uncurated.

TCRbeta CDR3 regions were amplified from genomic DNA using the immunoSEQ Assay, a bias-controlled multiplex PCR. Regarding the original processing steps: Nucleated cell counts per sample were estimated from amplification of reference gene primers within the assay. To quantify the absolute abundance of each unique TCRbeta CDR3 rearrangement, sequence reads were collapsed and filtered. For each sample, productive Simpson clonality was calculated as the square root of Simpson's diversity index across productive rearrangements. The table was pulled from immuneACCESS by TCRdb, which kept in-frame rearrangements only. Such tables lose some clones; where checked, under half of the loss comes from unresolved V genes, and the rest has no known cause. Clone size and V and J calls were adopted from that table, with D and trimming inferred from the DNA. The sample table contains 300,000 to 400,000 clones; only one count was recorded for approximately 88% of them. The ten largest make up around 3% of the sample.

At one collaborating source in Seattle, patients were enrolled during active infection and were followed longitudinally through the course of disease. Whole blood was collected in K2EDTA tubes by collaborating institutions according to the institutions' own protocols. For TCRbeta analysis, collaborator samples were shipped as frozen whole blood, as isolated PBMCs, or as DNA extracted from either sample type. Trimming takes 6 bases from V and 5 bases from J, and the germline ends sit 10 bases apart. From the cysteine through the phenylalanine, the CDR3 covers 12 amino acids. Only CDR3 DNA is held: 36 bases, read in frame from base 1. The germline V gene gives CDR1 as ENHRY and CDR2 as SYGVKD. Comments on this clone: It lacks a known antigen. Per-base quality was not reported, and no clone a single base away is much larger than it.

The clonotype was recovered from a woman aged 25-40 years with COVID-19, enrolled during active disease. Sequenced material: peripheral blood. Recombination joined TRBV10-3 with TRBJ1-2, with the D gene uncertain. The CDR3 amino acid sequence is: CAISTDRYGYTF. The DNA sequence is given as TGTGCCATCAGCACAGATCGGTATGGCTACACCTTC.